This T cell receptor beta chain was sequenced in a study of cytomegalovirus exposure and HLA in healthy donors (dated by TCRdb to the late 2010s). Background on the whole study: An earlier analysis of 587 of the donors reported more than 250 Gb of sequence data and 117 million unique TCR beta sequences from about 180 million T cells. An early release covering about 600 HLA-typed donors comprised about 300 gigabases of sequencing data and around 85 million unique TCR sequences. Of the roughly 400 genotyped donors, 80% to 90% were placed in the genetic ancestry cluster associated with self-reported Caucasian donors. The aim of the study was to test whether cataloging public T cell receptors could identify signatures of past pathogen exposure. The study profiled the T cell repertoires of hundreds of subjects by immunosequencing and related them to cytomegalovirus serostatus. In addition to the first cohort of roughly 670 subjects, a separate validation cohort of 120 different subjects was used. To predict cytomegalovirus infection status, the study brought together high-throughput TCR immunosequencing, statistical association of individual TCRs with disease status, and machine learning. In a later analysis, previously published TCR beta repertoires from several hundred donors were re-analyzed and high-resolution HLA genotyping was added so that TCR occurrence patterns could be studied. Rather than drawing on any new phenotypic data, the later analysis identified candidate immune exposures from TCR beta sequences and the way those sequences occurred across donors. An earlier analysis of some 600 of the donors applied high-throughput TCR beta sequencing to assess whether each TCR beta V gene segment acted as functional or pseudogenic. Alongside the repertoire data, information on donor age, sex, ethnicity and CMV serostatus was compiled. A later genetic analysis took genome-wide SNP genotypes for about 55% of the 666 donors and used that subset as a discovery cohort. Every discovery cohort repertoire had been produced on one sequencing platform. HLA typing included class I and class II loci at four-digit resolution. The number of typed donors differed by locus: roughly 629-640 for A, B, C, DRB1 and DQB1; some 500 for DQA1; over 600 for DPA1; and roughly 470 for DPB1. A handful of DR-DQ haplotypes were handled as single units for association and clustering because linkage in the cohort was strong. Among roughly 400 genotyped donors of the cohort, an average of approximately 200,000 unique TCR beta nucleotide sequences was sequenced per donor, of which about 18% were non-productive.

The cohort consisted of 650 to 700 healthy bone marrow donors. All cohort members were sampled while nominally healthy, although unrecorded immune exposures were likely present. The donor was CMV seropositive and was included in the group of 250 to 300 seropositive cohort members. A peripheral blood sample was collected from each donor, and TCR beta sequencing was performed on peripheral blood mononuclear cells. Genomic DNA extraction from the blood cell samples was performed with the Qiagen DNeasy Blood Extraction Kit. Its CDR3 holds 16 amino acids, cysteine through phenylalanine. Solely the CDR3 DNA is kept, with 48 bases framed from the first base. Points the paper makes about the study in general: In a later genetic analysis, fewer N-insertions in productive TCRs were reported among donors in an Asian-associated ancestry cluster than the roughly 700-donor mean. A group of highly shared sequence variants was considered likely to be a technical artifact of the sequencing pipeline. At a false discovery rate of 0.05, a later analysis linked roughly 17,000 TCR beta sequences to specific HLA alleles. Sequencing depth was assumed to be roughly uniform across donors in the presence/absence analyses, though that assumption may not hold. According to a later analysis, most CMV-associated TCR beta chains appeared to be HLA-restricted, and the HLA associations seemed to be driven largely by CMV exposure. In a later analysis, HLA-associated TCR beta chains were found to be more clonally expanded and to have lower generation probabilities than equally common non-associated chains. In a later analysis, TCR association rates were found to vary across HLA loci, with the most associated TCRs seen for DRB1 alleles and the fewest for HLA-C alleles. For the cohort, immune exposure information was limited to CMV serostatus. A total of 150 to 200 TCR beta chains were listed by the study as associated with cytomegalovirus. When HLA alleles, especially DR and DQ, strongly co-occurred, attributing TCR associations to individual alleles was difficult. Only TCR beta chains were sequenced in this cohort, and the absence of alpha or paired-chain data limited detectable features. Because counts were too low, approximately 18 rarely observed V segments, including chromosome 9 orphons, were excluded from the earlier analysis of several hundred of the donors. Correlated functional status among segregating V segments might be attributable to linkage disequilibrium, but an unknown experimental factor could not be ruled out. Across donors, most TCR sequences were observed very rarely, whereas some public TCRs were present in many individuals. Because the 87-base-pair reads could not distinguish some IMGT-functional V segments, including TRBV6-2 and TRBV6-3, those segments were excluded. Cytomegalovirus status was reported to be diagnosed by the classifier with high specificity and sensitivity in both the original and validation cohorts. V-gene and J-gene trimming of TCR beta chains was associated with a missense DCLRE1C variant in a later genetic analysis, and the association was replicated in an independent cohort. Because HLA typing was unavailable for some donors at each locus, only the typed subset was used in association tests. The authors suggested that the approach could potentially be extended to other disease states and immunological phenotypes. A further reported finding was that TCR beta sequences accurately predicted the HLA-A and HLA-B alleles for most subjects in the first cohort. In vitro tests confirmed that a few of the cytomegalovirus-associated TCR beta chains recognize cytomegalovirus antigens. According to a later analysis, parvovirus B19, influenza, CMV and Epstein-Barr virus appeared linked to several top co-occurrence clusters. In an earlier analysis of some 640 of the donors, most TCR beta V segments were observed in productive rearrangements about 87% or about 30% of the time, broadly matching IMGT annotations.

Receptor amplification or capture employed the immunoSEQ multiplex PCR assay. A mixture of 60 forward primers for TCR Vbeta segments and 13 reverse primers for TCR Jbeta segments was used in the multiplex PCR. A multiplex PCR assay on genomic DNA amplified the CDR3 region of rearranged TCR beta genes. The amplified TCR beta libraries were sequenced on the Illumina HiSeq System as 87-base-pair reads. The authors' pipeline ran thus. In a later analysis, tens of millions of unique TCR beta chains were counted across the roughly 670 repertoires, and approximately 9.9 million of these chains were shared by at least two donors. Raw reads were error-corrected and collapsed into unique sequences with a nearest-neighbor algorithm that merged closely related sequences to remove PCR and sequencing errors. Alignment of CDR3 sequences to IMGT reference sequences was used to assign V, D and J gene segments. For a sequence to be retained, a match of at least six nucleotides was required to both a V gene segment and a J gene segment. A rearrangement was called productive if the CDR3 had no stop codons and remained in frame with V and J, and every other rearrangement was called non-productive. CDR3 was defined by IMGT convention, running from the second conserved V-encoded cysteine to the conserved J-encoded phenylalanine. The earlier analysis of some 600 of the donors excluded sequences that lacked an unambiguous match to a single V gene segment. In an earlier analysis of more than 500 of the donors, a V segment was called functional when productive rearrangements were above 56.7%, and segregating when the standard deviation between donors exceeded 5%. To diagnose cytomegalovirus status from the catalog of TCR beta chain sequences, a statistical classification framework was built. V and J gene assignment, in a later analysis, came from comparing TCR nucleotide sequences with IMGT/GENE-DB human TR gene sequences. In a later analysis, CDR3 sequences and most-parsimonious VDJ recombination scenarios were assigned using the TCRdist pipeline. A later analysis defined each TCR beta chain by its CDR3 amino acid sequence plus V-gene family, and excluded reads lacking a unique V-gene family. To address suspected cross-contamination and a sequencing artifact, a later analysis removed around 600 highly shared, low-generation-probability nucleotide sequences. A later analysis calculated a clonal expansion index for each public chain from normalized within-repertoire ranks of inferred template counts. A later analysis computed generation probabilities with a VDJ recombination model fitted to out-of-frame rearrangements, and checked the results against IGoR. A later analysis scored TCR-TCR, TCR-HLA and TCR-CMV co-occurrence with hypergeometric tests, applying a repertoire-size bias correction to TCR pairs. False discovery rates were estimated in a later analysis by permuting HLA or CMV assignments 20 times. In a later analysis, co-occurring TCRs were grouped using DBSCAN, and TCRdist sequence similarity was added for clustering within HLA-allele-positive subsets. Repertoires with fewer than 30,000 or more than 120,000 public chains, plus five repertoires with anomalous nucleotide sharing, were excluded from co-occurrence clustering. The table comes from immuneACCESS by way of TCRdb, which keeps in-frame sequences with V and J called. Part of the clones is missing from these tables; in studies checked, under half for an unresolved V gene and the rest for unknown reasons. The DNA gave D and trimming, while V, J and clone size come from that table. This sample is represented by roughly 92,000 clones; roughly 80% of them were singletons. Less than 40% of the sample is in the top ten clones.

With respect to this clone: This receptor's antigen is unknown. No much larger clonotype is one base removed from it; base qualities were not supplied.

Sequenced: PBMCs. The TCR originated in a man aged 45-65 years in good health and CMV-seropositive. Here the chain combines TRBV21-1 and TRBJ2-5; the D call of TRBD1 is as the table states it, not checked on the DNA. TRBV21-1 is a pseudogene. In nucleotides, the sequence is TGTGCCAGCAGTTCTCCGGGACAGGGAGTGAGAGAGACCCAGTACTTC. Its translation is CASSSPGQGVRETQYF.